Shown below are 29 T cell receptor beta chains from a single sample sequenced in a study of technical replicates of blood from a handful of donors. Using immunoSEQ multiplex PCR, the repertoire was profiled, and TCRdb retains in-frame clones only, with some absent. This sample has about 48,000 clones, with around 90% found just once. The sequenced sample was PBMCs. These receptors were taken from a human donor in good health. Some clones in this sample may be carry-over from other donors' samples.

The chain couples TRBV4-2 to TRBJ2-3; TRBD2 agrees at 8 bases. The germline V gene has CDR1 LGHNA and CDR2 YNFKEQ. This CDR3 spans 17 amino acids. J lost 4 bases, V lost 0 bases, and 9 bases had no gene match. Here the CDR3 DNA reads TGTGCCAGCAGCCAAGAGGGGGCGGGAGGAACGGCAGATACGCAGTATTTT. Translating it yields CASSQEGAGGTADTQYF.

This sequence joins TRBV18 and TRBJ2-5; 14 nucleotides agree with TRBD2. The CDR3 totals 14 residues. In germline, CDR1 is KGHSH, CDR2 LQKENI. With V trimmed by 4 bases and J by 5 bases, 0 bases remained unmatched. The CDR3 loop reads CASSRTSGRETQYF. CDR3 DNA: TGTGCCAGCTCACGGACTAGCGGGAGGGAGACCCAGTACTTC.

J is TRBJ2-7 and V is TRBV7-3; D may be TRBD2 (6 bases). The CDR3 consists of 13 residues. V lost 6 bases and J lost 9, with 18 bases in between. From germline, CDR1 is SGHTA and CDR2 FQGTGA. CDR3 region: CASSKYSGAGQYF. The CDR3 DNA follows: TGTGCCAGCAGTAAATACAGCGGAGCGGGGCAGTACTTC.

The chain couples TRBV10-3 to TRBJ2-3; 8 bases line up with TRBD2. The CDR3 spans 17 residues. The V gene end was trimmed by 6 bases and the J gene end by 2 bases; junction bases not matched to a gene: 13. Per the germline V gene, CDR1 is ENHRY and CDR2 is SYGVKD. The CDR3 here is CAIRKAGTSGFTDTQYF. The CDR3 nucleotides read TGTGCCATCAGGAAGGCCGGGACTAGTGGCTTCACAGATACGCAGTATTTT.

V and J are TRBV2 and TRBJ1-6; D not resolved. This CDR3 has 13 amino acids. V dropped 2 bases and J dropped 10 bases, with 9 bases sitting between them. Per the germline V gene, CDR1 is SNHLY and CDR2 is FYNNEI. The CDR3 nucleotides are TGTGCCAGCAGTGAAACTCTTCGATCACCCCTCCACTTT. It encodes CASSETLRSPLHF.

This chain links TRBV18 with TRBJ2-7; 9 bases map to TRBD1. V was pared by 6 bases and J by 0 bases, with 6 bases of the junction left unmatched. The CDR3 covers 15 residues. Germline V gene lookup returns CDR1 KGHSH and CDR2 LQKENI. CDR3 coding DNA: TGTGCCAGCTCGTCCGGGACAGGGAGCTCCTACGAGCAGTACTTC. This sequence encodes CASSSGTGSSYEQYF.

This clone came up a few times. The chain is built from TRBV6-4 and TRBJ1-1, with unresolved D. Germline values: CDR1 MRHNA, CDR2 SNTAGT. With 2 bases removed from V and 1 base from J, the gap between germline ends came to 17 bases. This CDR3 has 17 amino acids. The CDR3 loop reads CASSDTLIGRKNTEAFF. The CDR3 region has the DNA TGTGCCAGCAGTGACACCCTCATTGGCCGCAAGAACACTGAAGCTTTCTTT.

This clone has only one observation. V is TRBV7-8 and J is TRBJ2-4, with a possible D match to TRBD2 (5 bases). This CDR3 has 21 residues. Germline V CDR1 and CDR2: SGHVS, FQNEAQ. Trimming stripped 2 bases from V and 1 base from J, with 27 bases between. In DNA form, the CDR3 reads TGTGCCAGCAGCTTAAGGGCTTGGGATCCCAATCTTTCGGGGGCCAAAAACATTCAGTACTTC. Translated, it gives CASSLRAWDPNLSGAKNIQYF.

The V call is TRBV2, the J call TRBJ2-5, with TRBD2 identical over 10 bases. J was trimmed by 1 base and V by 1 base; bases with no gene match: 9. From germline, CDR1 is SNHLY and CDR2 FYNNEI. The CDR3 consists of 18 residues. The CDR3 here is CASSEGLAGPGGQETQYF. CDR3 coding DNA: TGTGCCAGCAGTGAAGGACTAGCGGGCCCCGGAGGCCAAGAGACCCAGTACTTC. Using reference TRBV2 and TRBJ2-5 for the parts outside the CDR3, the full variable domain is EPEVTQTPSHQVTQMGQEVILRCVPISNHLYFYWYRQILGQKVEFLVSFYNNEISEKSEIFDDQFSVERPDGSNFTLKIRSTKLEDSAMYFCASSEGLAGPGGQETQYFGPGTRLLVL.

The V gene is TRBV6-1, the J gene TRBJ1-6, with D perhaps TRBD1 (6 bases). The CDR3 length is 13 residues. V was pared by 6 bases and J by 10 bases, with 13 bases between. The germline CDR1 and CDR2 sequences are MNHNS and SASEGT. The CDR3: CASSNRVRSPLHF. For the CDR3, the DNA is TGTGCCAGCAGCAACAGGGTTAGGTCACCCCTCCACTTT.

The chain has TRBV5-4 and TRBJ1-2; 7 bases agree with TRBD1. The CDR3 length is 14 residues. V lost 3 bases to trimming and J lost 6 bases; unmatched junction nucleotides: 8. CDR1 and CDR2 (germline): SGHNT, YYREEE (reference sequence). The CDR3 coding sequence is TGTGCCAGCAGCTACAGGGGCGCGGTCAATGGCTACACCTTC. As protein: CASSYRGAVNGYTF.

The chain is built from TRBV7-8 and TRBJ2-1; 7 positions match TRBD2. Germline assignment: CDR1 SGHVS and CDR2 FQNEAQ. Trimming at V came to 1 base and at J to 1 base, leaving 4 bases not matched to a gene. This CDR3 is 16 amino acids long. The CDR3 DNA reads TGTGCCAGCAGCTTAGTGAGGCGGGGGTCCTACAATGAGCAGTTCTTC. Its protein is CASSLVRRGSYNEQFF.

V is TRBV6-1 and J is TRBJ2-1; 11 bases fit TRBD2. The CDR3 totals 15 residues. V shed 6 bases, J shed 6 bases, and the junction held 7 bases outside the gene matches. Per germline, CDR1 MNHNS and CDR2 SASEGT. The CDR3 spells CASSTGTSGTNEQFF. The CDR3 DNA is TGTGCCAGCAGCACCGGGACTAGCGGAACCAATGAGCAGTTCTTC.

This clone was observed a single time. The rearrangement joins TRBV5-1 to TRBJ2-7; TRBD1 matches 9 bases. The V gene end was trimmed by 8 bases and the J gene end by 6 bases; junction bases not matched to a gene: 3. The germline CDR1 and CDR2 sequences are SGHRS and YFSETQ. This CDR3 has 11 amino acids. CDR3 residues: CASGTGFEQYF. The CDR3 DNA reads as TGCGCCAGTGGGACAGGGTTCGAGCAGTACTTC.

The chain is built from TRBV10-3 and TRBJ1-3; D unclear. Trimming took off 3 bases at V and 10 bases at J, with 19 bases between the two ends. The CDR3 runs 15 residues. CDR1 and CDR2 from the germline V gene are ENHRY and SYGVKD. CDR3 in DNA: TGTGCCATCAGTGATAATCCGGTGCCGCGGGGTACCATATATTTT. Protein sequence: CAISDNPVPRGTIYF.

This clone was recorded once. CDR3 DNA sequence: TGTGCCAGCAGTGGCGGGACTAGCGGTGAGACCCAGTACTTC. Encoded protein: CASSGGTSGETQYF. The chain recombines TRBV2 with TRBJ2-5; TRBD2 agrees at 11 bases. From germline, CDR1 is SNHLY and CDR2 FYNNEI. J lost 5 bases, V lost 4 bases, and 3 bases had no gene match. The CDR3 totals 14 residues.

The genes are TRBV11-1 and TRBJ2-3; D gene ambiguous. This CDR3 spans 17 amino acids. Germline values: CDR1 SGHAT, CDR2 FQDESV (reference sequence). V lost 5 bases and J 0 bases, leaving 18 bases between the germline ends. This chain's CDR3 is CASSRLSADFSTDTQYF. In DNA form, the CDR3 reads TGTGCCAGCAGCCGCCTTTCCGCCGACTTCAGCACAGATACGCAGTATTTT.

V and J are TRBV5-1 and TRBJ2-3, with D possibly TRBD2 on 5 matching bases. CDR3 length equals 15 residues. The V end was cut by 0 bases, the J end by 0 bases, with 8 bases between. In germline, CDR1 is SGHRS, CDR2 YFSETQ. The CDR3 sequence: CASSLETGSTDTQYF. In DNA, the CDR3 is TGCGCCAGCAGCTTGGAAACGGGGAGCACAGATACGCAGTATTTT.

This clone was observed a handful of times. The chain uses TRBV4-3 and TRBJ2-5; TRBD2 is a possible D gene (7 bases). Germline V lookup: CDR1 LGHNA, CDR2 YSLEER. Trimming left V 0 bases short and J 5 bases short, with 13 bases between. This CDR3 has 15 residues. This CDR3 reads CASSQDRGGQETQYF. Written as DNA, the CDR3 is TGCGCCAGCAGCCAAGACAGGGGAGGGCAGGAGACCCAGTACTTC.

This clone occurred once. This chain links TRBV7-9 with TRBJ1-2; TRBD1 agrees at 8 bases. This CDR3 spans 13 amino acids. Germline lookup yields CDR1 SEHNR and CDR2 FQNEAQ (reference sequence). V shed 5 bases, J shed 6 bases, and the junction held 5 bases outside the gene matches. The CDR3 DNA sequence: TGTGCCAGCAGCCCGACAGGGGAGCATGGCTACACCTTC. Translation: CASSPTGEHGYTF.

The V and J genes are TRBV7-2 and TRBJ2-2; TRBD1 matches 12 bases. Losses at the gene ends were 7 bases for V and 1 base for J; bases not matched to a gene: 10. Germline-derived CDR1 and CDR2 are SGHTA and FQGNSA. This CDR3 comprises 18 residues. CDR3 sequence: CASTRAGQGAGNTGELFF. CDR3 sequence (DNA): TGTGCCAGCACCCGAGCGGGACAGGGGGCCGGGAACACCGGGGAGCTGTTTTTT.

This rearrangement joins TRBV4-1 to TRBJ2-5; no firm D call. Trimming pared 1 base from V and 4 bases from J, leaving 10 bases between. Germline V CDR1 and CDR2: MGHRA, YSYEKL. CDR3 length: 14 amino acids. DNA of the CDR3: TGCGCCAGCAGCCAAGCCGAGAAGCTAGAGACCCAGTACTTC. This encodes CASSQAEKLETQYF.

Only one count was recorded for this clone. The chain joins TRBV25-1 to TRBJ2-5; no firm D call. The CDR3 is made up of 16 amino acids. With 1 base removed from V and 0 bases from J, the gap between germline ends came to 12 bases. CDR1 is MGHDK, CDR2 SYGVNS, per germline. CDR3: CASSEFGGLYQETQYF. The CDR3 region has the DNA TGTGCCAGCAGTGAATTCGGCGGATTGTACCAAGAGACCCAGTACTTC.

The CDR3: CASSDSGQGNTGELFF. The DNA of the CDR3 is TGTGCCAGCAGTGACTCGGGACAGGGGAACACCGGGGAGCTGTTTTTT. The rearrangement links TRBV6-4 to TRBJ2-2, with TRBD1 matching 9 bases. Germline V gene sequence: CDR1 MRHNA, CDR2 SNTAGT. After removal of 0 bases from V and 1 base from J, the junction contained 0 bases not matched to a gene. The CDR3 has 16 residues.

The V and J genes are TRBV9 and TRBJ1-1; D is possibly TRBD1 (6 bases). V was pared by 0 bases and J by 1 base, with 10 bases between. The CDR3 contains 15 residues. CDR1 is SGDLS and CDR2 is YYNGEE in the germline V gene. CDR3: CASSVGGHPNTEAFF. The CDR3 DNA is TGTGCCAGCAGCGTAGGGGGACACCCGAACACTGAAGCTTTCTTT.

This clone was recorded a few times. J is TRBJ2-5 and V is TRBV6-5; a weak D match, TRBD1 (6 bases). The germline V gene has CDR1 MNHEY and CDR2 SVGAGI. The CDR3 is made up of 11 amino acids. V shed 2 bases and J shed 12 bases, with 10 bases lying between them. The CDR3 DNA is TGTGCCAGCAGTTACGACGGGACAAAGTACTTC. The encoded protein is CASSYDGTKYF.

The chain couples TRBV5-6 to TRBJ1-5, with 10 nucleotides matching TRBD1. The CDR3 contains 14 residues. CDR1 SGHDT and CDR2 YYEEEE come from the germline V gene. With V trimmed by 4 bases and J by 11 bases, 9 bases remained unmatched. This CDR3 is CASSLDRGATAQHF. CDR3 nucleotides: TGTGCCAGCAGCCTGGACAGGGGGGCGACGGCCCAGCATTTT.

The chain links TRBV9 to TRBJ2-3; D is possibly TRBD2 (5 bases). The CDR3 spans 15 residues. V lost 0 bases and J lost 6, with 14 bases in between. Germline V gene lookup returns CDR1 SGDLS and CDR2 YYNGEE. The CDR3 nucleotides read TGTGCCAGCAGCGTAGGGAGGAGCCGAGGGGATACGCAGTATTTT. Its protein product is CASSVGRSRGDTQYF.

This sequence joins TRBV5-6 and TRBJ1-4, with D possibly TRBD1 on 6 matching bases. The CDR3 has 18 residues. Germline values: CDR1 SGHDT, CDR2 YYEEEE. Trimming removed 3 bases from V and 2 bases from J, with 20 bases in between. The CDR3 region has the DNA TGTGCCAGCAGCTCCGGCCGGGACACAGTAAGGACTAATGAAAAACTGTTTTTT. Amino acid sequence: CASSSGRDTVRTNEKLFF.